The T cell receptor (beta chain) under discussion was sequenced for a study of CD8+CD57+ T cells in acquired aplastic anemia. Study background: Read counts for CD4+ cells (from healthy donors) averaged roughly 11 million. Whole-study results and caveats: Common to patients and controls were roughly 30 CD8+ CDR3 sequences.

Genomic DNA templated the TCR beta VDJ and CDR3 profiling. TCRdb passed the reads through MiXCR, listing each CDR3 protein once. The sample contains 200,000 to 250,000 distinct CDR3 sequences, 34% of which appear only once. The V gene's germline CDR1 is LGHNA and CDR2 YNFKEQ. This CDR3 region has 16 residues. The V and J ends lost 4 bases and 3 bases, in that order; junction bases with no gene match: 8. Worth noting for this clonotype: Its antigen is not known.

The clonotype originates from a human donor in good health, serving as a control. The chain is built from TRBV4-2 and TRBJ1-3, with 8 bases aligning to TRBD1. Sequenced input: sorted CD4+, CD8+, or CD8+CD57+ T cells (not recorded which) from PBMCs. CDR3 protein: CASSRGQGGGGNTIYF. In DNA form, the CDR3 reads TGTGCCAGCAGCCGAGGACAGGGCGGCGGTGGAAACACCATATATTTT.